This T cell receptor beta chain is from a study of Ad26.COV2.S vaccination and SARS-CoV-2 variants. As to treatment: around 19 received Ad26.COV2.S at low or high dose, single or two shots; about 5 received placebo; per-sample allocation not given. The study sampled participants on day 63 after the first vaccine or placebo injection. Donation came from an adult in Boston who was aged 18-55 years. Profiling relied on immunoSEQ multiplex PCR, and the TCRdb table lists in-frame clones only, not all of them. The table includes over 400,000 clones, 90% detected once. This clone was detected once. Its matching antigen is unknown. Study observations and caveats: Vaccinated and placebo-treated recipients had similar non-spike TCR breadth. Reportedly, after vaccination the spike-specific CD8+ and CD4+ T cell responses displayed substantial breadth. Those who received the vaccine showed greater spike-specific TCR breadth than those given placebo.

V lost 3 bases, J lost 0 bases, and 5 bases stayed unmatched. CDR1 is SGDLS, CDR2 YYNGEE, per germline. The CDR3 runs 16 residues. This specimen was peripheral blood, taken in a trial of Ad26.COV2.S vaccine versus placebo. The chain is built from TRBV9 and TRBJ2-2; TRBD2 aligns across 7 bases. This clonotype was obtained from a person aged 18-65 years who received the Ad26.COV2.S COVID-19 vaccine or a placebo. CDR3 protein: CASSETGLPNTGELFF. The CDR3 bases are TGTGCCAGCAGCGAAACGGGACTACCGAACACCGGGGAGCTGTTTTTT. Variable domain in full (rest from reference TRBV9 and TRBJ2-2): DSGVTQTPKHLITATGQRVTLRCSPRSGDLSVYWYQQSLDQGLQFLIQYYNGEERAKGNILERFSAQQFPDLHSELNLSSLELGDSALYFCASSETGLPNTGELFFGEGSRLTVL.